Described below is a single T cell receptor beta chain sequence and its context. At one end, the junction sequence differs from germline, possibly due to a read error. The entry originates in a study of Ad26.COV2.S vaccination and SARS-CoV-2 variants. The CDR3 extends over 13 amino acids. CDR1 is SSHAT, CDR2 FNYEAQ, per germline (reference sequence). The treatment: roughly 19 received Ad26.COV2.S at low or high dose, single or two shots; several received placebo; per-sample allocation not given. Day 63 after the first vaccine or placebo injection was the time point for sampling. Produced via immunoSEQ multiplex PCR; TCRdb's table is partial and in-frame only. The sample lists about 320,000 clones; around 85% were seen once.

The receptor was isolated from a person aged 18-65 years who received the Ad26.COV2.S COVID-19 vaccine or a placebo. Material: peripheral blood, obtained in a trial of Ad26.COV2.S vaccine versus placebo. V gene TRBV7-7 combines with J gene TRBJ2-2; D not certain. The CDR3 DNA sequence: TGTGCTAGCAGCTTAAGCGATACCGGGGAGCTGTTTTTT. This codes for CASSLSDTGELFF.